This TCR beta chain was identified during a study of shared clonotypes between healthy human individuals. Study processing details: Filtering differed for immunoSEQ, which gave only junction sequences without quality scores. This table comes from immunoSEQ multiplex PCR, and its TCRdb copy is limited to in-frame clones, with some not included. V, J and clone size reflect that table, while D and trimming were determined from the DNA. The table has over 2 million clones, 85% to 95% seen once. Study-wide points: The four-donor shared clonotypes exceeded non-shared clonotypes in generation probability, with non-shared ones scoring lower. Generally, estimated richness proved larger in naive subsets than it did in memory subsets.

V dropped 7 bases and J dropped 5; count of bases not matched to a gene: 10. Germline V gives CDR1 SGHRS, CDR2 YFSETQ. The CDR3 sequence is 14 residues long. Of note for this clone: Its antigen is as yet unknown.

The sequencing input was naive CD4+ T cells sorted from blood. Described subset: CD45RA+ positively selected. The chain joins TRBV5-1 to TRBJ2-5, with TRBD2 identical over 8 bases. This receptor was identified in a man aged 18 to 29 in good health. The CDR3 loop is CASLRTPGGETQYF. The CDR3 coding sequence is TGCGCCAGCCTAAGAACCCCGGGGGGGGAGACCCAGTACTTC. The whole variable domain, filled in from reference TRBV5-1 and TRBJ2-5, reads KAGVTQTPRYLIKTRGQQVTLSCSPISGHRSVSWYQQTPGQGLQFLFEYFSETQRNKGNFPGRFSGRQFSNSRSEMNVSTLELGDSALYLCASLRTPGGETQYFGPGTRLLVL.